The clone carrying this TCR beta chain was found a few times. Its target is unknown. The record originates from a study of cytomegalovirus exposure and HLA in healthy donors. Study outcomes and limitations: Several V segments, TRBV6-2 and TRBV6-3 among them, could not be told apart and were dropped. When the data were analyzed later, several of the most significant clusters appeared to be linked to common viral pathogens.

Healthy people donating bone marrow made up the donors. V gave up 6 bases and J gave up 5 bases; unmatched junction bases: 9. Germline CDR1 SGHTS, CDR2 YDEGEE. This CDR3 is built from 16 residues. PCR involved 60 Vbeta and 13 Jbeta primers. Only in-frame clones appear in the TCRdb table, and some are missing; sequencing was by immunoSEQ multiplex PCR. The sample contains 130,000 to 150,000 clones, less than 85% of which appear only once. The sample taken for sequencing was PBMCs. The chain couples TRBV5-8 to TRBJ2-3; 13 bases are a match to TRBD2. The clonotype comes from a middle-aged man in good health and CMV-seropositive. The CDR3 coding sequence is TGTGCCAGCACCGTACTAGCGGGGGGGCTTGGAGATACGCAGTATTTT. It yields the protein CASTVLAGGLGDTQYF.